This passage covers 10 T cell receptor beta chains from one sample sequenced in a study of T cell responses to AZD1222 COVID-19 vaccine. The protocol was immunoSEQ multiplex PCR, while the TCRdb copy is restricted to in-frame clones and leaves out a portion. The sample carries 160,000 or so clones, approximately 94% recorded once. This material consisted of peripheral blood, taken 28 days after the second AZD1222 dose. All receptors derive from an adult who received the AZD1222 COVID-19 vaccine.

J is TRBJ2-1 and V is TRBV7-9; tentative D call: TRBD2 (5 bases). Germline V gene sequence: CDR1 SEHNR, CDR2 FQNEAQ (reference sequence). This CDR3 comprises 15 residues. V lost 4 bases, J lost 8 bases, and 18 bases lay in between. The CDR3 spells CASSSGEHGVYEQFF. The DNA for the CDR3 is TGTGCCAGCAGCTCAGGAGAGCACGGGGTATATGAGCAGTTCTTC.

The rearrangement joins TRBV4-2 to TRBJ1-1; D is perhaps TRBD1 (5 bases). This CDR3 region has 14 residues. V lost 2 bases and J 1 base, leaving 8 bases between the germline ends. Germline V gene data show CDR1 as LGHNA and CDR2 as YNFKEQ. Written as DNA, the CDR3 is TGTGCCAGCAGCCAACTGACAGCGAACACTGAAGCTTTCTTT. Translated: CASSQLTANTEAFF.

The chain couples TRBV6-1 to TRBJ1-2; the D is unclear. CDR3 length: 14 amino acids. Trimming took off 1 base at V and 7 bases at J, with 13 bases between the two ends. Germline loops: CDR1 MNHNS, CDR2 SASEGT. In DNA form, the CDR3 reads TGTGCCAGCAGTGAAGAGGAGGGTCGGGGTGGCTACACCTTC. It codes for CASSEEEGRGGYTF.

J is TRBJ1-4 and V is TRBV18, with TRBD1 matching over 8 bases. V lost 3 bases and J lost 4; bases outside the gene matches: 4. CDR3 length: 15 residues. CDR1 KGHSH and CDR2 LQKENI come from the germline V gene. The CDR3 sequence: CASSPQGAFNEKLFF. The CDR3 nucleotides read TGTGCCAGCTCACCCCAGGGGGCGTTTAATGAAAAACTGTTTTTT.

This chain links TRBV2 with TRBJ2-3; 8 bases are a match to TRBD1. Trimming took 6 bases from V and 4 from J; bases not matched to a gene: 12. The CDR3 totals 16 residues. Germline values: CDR1 SNHLY, CDR2 FYNNEI. The CDR3, as DNA: TGTGCCAGCAGGGATCGCCAGGGGGCAGGGGCAGATACGCAGTATTTT. Translation: CASRDRQGAGADTQYF.

The V gene is TRBV10-3, the J gene TRBJ1-6; maybe TRBD1 (6 bases). V lost 6 bases to trimming and J lost 8 bases, with 14 bases between them. This CDR3 is 14 amino acids long. Germline-derived CDR1 and CDR2 are ENHRY and SYGVKD. The CDR3 here is CAIRDGQRYSPLHF. The DNA of the CDR3 is TGTGCCATCAGGGATGGACAGAGATATTCACCCCTCCACTTT.

The chain is built from TRBV5-6 and TRBJ2-1; 11 bases are shared with TRBD2. The CDR3 has 14 amino acids. Trimming removed 1 base from V and 10 bases from J; junction bases left unmatched: 4. Germline V gene sequence: CDR1 SGHDT, CDR2 YYEEEE. The chain's CDR3 is CASSLRPSGREQFF. CDR3 coding DNA: TGTGCCAGCAGCTTGCGGCCTAGCGGGAGGGAGCAGTTCTTC. Variable domain in full (rest from reference TRBV5-6 and TRBJ2-1): DAGVTQSPTHLIKTRGQQVTLRCSPKSGHDTVSWYQQALGQGPQFIFQYYEEEERQRGNFPDRFSGHQFPNYSSELNVNALLLGDSALYLCASSLRPSGREQFFGPGTRLTVL.

This chain links TRBV5-1 with TRBJ1-2; D uncertain. Germline lookup yields CDR1 SGHRS and CDR2 YFSETQ. Trimming removed 5 bases from V and 1 base from J, with 15 bases in between. The CDR3 sequence is 15 residues long. CDR3 sequence reads: CASSPRTVHNYGYTF. CDR3 nucleotide sequence: TGCGCCAGCAGTCCCAGGACGGTACATAACTATGGCTACACCTTC.

The genes are TRBV21-1 and TRBJ1-6. TRBV21-1 is deemed a pseudogene. CDR3 length: 13 amino acids. The CDR3 loop reads CASSKEQNSPLHF. Here the CDR3 DNA reads TGTGCCAGCAGCAAAGAGCAGAATTCACCCCTCCACTTT.

J is TRBJ1-2 and V is TRBV14; the D gene is possibly TRBD1 (5 bases). The CDR3 is 12 residues long. With 1 base removed from V and 6 bases from J, the gap between germline ends came to 6 bases. CDR1 SGHDN and CDR2 FVKESK come from the germline V gene. The CDR3 region is CASSQGGDGYTF. Here the CDR3 DNA reads TGTGCCAGCAGCCAAGGGGGGGATGGCTACACCTTC.